The 18 T cell receptor beta chains presented below share a single source sample, sequenced in a study of regulatory T cells in long-lasting Graves disease (dated by TCRdb to 2020 to 2022). Receptors were amplified or captured by multiplex PCR. The reads were generated on an Illumina HiSeq 4000. iRepertoire HTBI primers and Arm-PCR amplification of CDR3 regions were used to construct TCR beta libraries. Starting from the raw public reads, TCRdb applied fastp trimming at Q25, assembled clones with MiXCR and retained in-frame beta chains. Each CDR3 protein appears once, grouped with its most common genes and DNA. The sample table records under 250,000 distinct CDR3 sequences; around 20% of these occur just once. The top ten clonotypes cover approximately 12% of the sample. What the time point label conveys for this sample: newly diagnosed GD, antithyroid drugs for less than 3 months. RNA was extracted from PBMCs in TRIzol for both TCR sequencing and RNA sequencing.

A further study also used this sample, focusing on T cells in Graves' hyperthyroidism and ophthalmopathy.

The sequencing used peripheral blood mononuclear cells (PBMCs), collected at new diagnosis, from a patient treated with antithyroid drugs. The receptor set was obtained from a woman aged 25 to 39 with Graves disease. Donor details come from another sample of the same person, matched by shared clones.

This clonotype was counted many times. This chain joins TRBV5-1 and TRBJ2-3; TRBD2 is a possible D gene (6 bases). Looked up from germline, CDR1 is SGHRS and CDR2 is YFSETQ. The CDR3 covers 15 residues. V lost 0 bases and J lost 2, with 10 bases in between. The CDR3 loop reads CASSLGLGITDTQYF. As DNA, the CDR3 is TGCGCCAGCAGCTTGGGACTAGGGATCACAGATACGCAGTATTTT.

The CDR3 DNA sequence: TGTGCCAGCAGCTTTGGCCGTTTCTACGAGCAGTACTTC. Amino acid sequence: CASSFGRFYEQYF. V is TRBV13 and J is TRBJ2-7; no firm D call. This CDR3 is 13 amino acids long. CDR1 and CDR2 from the germline V gene are PRHDT and FYEKMQ (reference sequence). Trimming left V 3 bases short and J 3 bases short, with 9 bases between.

The chain has TRBV7-2 and TRBJ2-2; perhaps D is TRBD1 or TRBD2 (6 bases each). V shed 8 bases and J shed 0 bases, with 13 bases lying between them. The CDR3 contains 15 residues. In germline, CDR1 is SGHTA, CDR2 FQGNSA. The DNA of the CDR3 is TGTGCCAGCGGGGGGCGGCCGCCGAACACCGGGGAGCTGTTTTTT. Translation gives CASGGRPPNTGELFF.

This clonotype has ten or more counts. The chain carries TRBV9 and TRBJ1-3, with D hard to call. The V gene's germline CDR1 is SGDLS and CDR2 YYNGEE. This CDR3 region has 15 residues. Trimming removed 4 bases at V and 0 bases at J, with 11 bases between. CDR3 nucleotide sequence: TGTGCCAGCAGCCCCCTGGCCTACTCTGGAAACACCATATATTTT. Translated: CASSPLAYSGNTIYF.

This clonotype has at least ten counts. This chain joins TRBV10-3 and TRBJ2-1; 13 bases align to TRBD2. Germline CDR1 is ENHRY and CDR2 is SYGVKD. The V and J ends lost 6 bases and 8 bases, in that order; junction bases with no gene match: 10. The CDR3 is 16 amino acids. The CDR3 DNA follows: TGTGCCATCAGCCGCCTACTAGCGGGAGGGCCCGATGAGCAGTTCTTC. It is translated as CAISRLLAGGPDEQFF.

Details on this clonotype: With a much larger clone just one base away, this may be a read error. The missing conserved phenylalanine or tryptophan at the end of this CDR3 makes a read error likely. The chain couples TRBV6-5 to TRBJ1-1; D is undetermined. Germline values: CDR1 MNHEY, CDR2 SVGAGI. V dropped 4 bases and J dropped 6 bases, with 18 bases sitting between them. There are 15 residues in the CDR3. Here the CDR3 reads CASSFSGIRQPEAFS. CDR3 DNA sequence: TGTGCCAGCAGTTTTTCCGGGATAAGGCAGCCTGAAGCTTTCTCT.

This clonotype has at least ten counts. In DNA, the CDR3 is TGTGCCAGCATTCCTCAGGGGCGGGACTCCTACGAGCAGTACTTC. Protein sequence: CASIPQGRDSYEQYF. The V and J genes are TRBV6-1 and TRBJ2-7; D could derive from TRBD1 or TRBD2 (6 bases each). The CDR3 is 15 residues long. Germline assignment: CDR1 MNHNS and CDR2 SASEGT. The ends were cut back, 7 bases at V and 0 bases at J, with 16 bases in the middle.

This rearrangement joins TRBV24-1 to TRBJ2-1; D may correspond to TRBD1 or TRBD2 (5 bases each). Per the germline V gene, CDR1 is KGHDR and CDR2 is SFDVKD. Trimming stripped 2 bases from V and 10 bases from J, with 20 bases between. The CDR3 sequence is 16 residues long. DNA for the CDR3: TGTGCCACCAGTGATTCACAAGTAAGACCGGGACCCGAGCAGTTCTTC. Amino acid sequence: CATSDSQVRPGPEQFF.

This clonotype was observed many times. The rearrangement links TRBV2 to TRBJ1-5; maybe TRBD1 (5 bases). This CDR3 has 15 residues. From germline, CDR1 is SNHLY and CDR2 FYNNEI. The V gene lost 3 bases and the J gene lost 6 bases, with 15 bases spanning the gap. Here the CDR3 reads CASSDGMGDRQPQHF. CDR3 DNA: TGTGCCAGCAGTGATGGAATGGGGGATCGTCAGCCCCAGCATTTT.

This clonotype was found many times. This chain connects TRBV27 to TRBJ2-2, with 10 positions matching TRBD2. CDR3 size: 16 residues. With 2 bases clipped from V and 4 bases from J, the junction kept 4 bases outside the gene matches. The germline CDR1 and CDR2 sequences are MNHEY and SMNVEV (reference sequence). CDR3 sequence: CASSLPSGGPTGELFF. In DNA, the CDR3 is TGTGCCAGCAGTTTACCTAGCGGGGGCCCCACCGGGGAGCTGTTTTTT.

Remarks on this clonotype: It is unclear where the CDR3 begins or ends on the DNA, so no DNA is shown, and the CDR3 is as TCRdb lists it. V gene TRBV28 combines with J gene TRBJ2-2; the tabulated D call, TRBD2, remains unverified against the DNA. Germline V gene sequence: CDR1 MDHEN, CDR2 SYDVKM. The CDR3 spans 13 amino acids, including both terminal residues. The CDR3 is CASSSAGPGSCFF.

V and J are TRBV7-9 and TRBJ2-1, with 14 positions matching TRBD2. CDR1 is SEHNR, CDR2 FQNEAQ, per germline (reference sequence). This CDR3 spans 19 amino acids. Trimming took 4 bases from V and 0 from J; bases not matched to a gene: 8. This CDR3 is CASSSGTSGSLSSYNEQFF. The CDR3 region has the DNA TGTGCCAGCAGCTCGGGGACTAGCGGGAGCCTGTCCTCCTACAATGAGCAGTTCTTC.

This clonotype was counted at least ten times. CDR3 DNA sequence: TGTGCCAGCAGTGAGGGGGACTCGCCTGGCTACACCTTC. Residues: CASSEGDSPGYTF. The chain links TRBV2 to TRBJ1-2, with a weak D call TRBD1 (5 bases). This CDR3 is built from 13 residues. Germline lookup yields CDR1 SNHLY and CDR2 FYNNEI. The ends were cut back, 3 bases at V and 7 bases at J, with 12 bases in the middle.

This clonotype was observed a single time. This sequence joins TRBV11-2 and TRBJ2-3, with 7 bases lining up with TRBD2. This CDR3 comprises 15 residues. With 4 bases clipped from V and 7 bases from J, the junction kept 11 bases outside the gene matches. CDR1 is SGHAT and CDR2 is FQNNGV in the germline V gene. Here the CDR3 reads CASSSRVGGMNTQYF. The CDR3 DNA follows: TGTGCCAGCAGCTCTAGGGTGGGGGGGATGAATACGCAGTATTTT.

This clonotype was seen many times. This rearrangement joins TRBV5-6 to TRBJ1-2; unclear D gene. V was clipped by 4 bases and J by 5 bases, with 6 bases between them. The CDR3 is 11 amino acids. CDR1 SGHDT and CDR2 YYEEEE come from the germline V gene. CDR3: CASSTRYGYTF. The CDR3 DNA follows: TGTGCCAGCAGCACACGATATGGCTACACCTTC.

Note on this clonotype: A junction end diverges from the germline sequence, so it may reflect a read error. The V call is TRBV27, the J call TRBJ2-1, with D perhaps TRBD1 (5 bases). CDR1 is MNHEY and CDR2 is SMNVEV in the germline V gene (reference sequence). This CDR3 contains 15 residues. DNA for the CDR3: TGTGCTAGCAGTACGACAGTTAGTACCTACAATGAGCAGTTCTTC. Encoded protein: CASSTTVSTYNEQFF.

V gene TRBV28 combines with J gene TRBJ2-7, with 7 bases that match TRBD1. The CDR3 is 12 amino acids. CDR1 and CDR2 (germline): MDHEN, SYDVKM. CDR3 amino acids: CATGQDRNEQYF. The CDR3 nucleotides are TGTGCGACCGGACAGGACAGGAACGAGCAGTACTTC.

This chain uses TRBV7-9 with TRBJ2-3; D perhaps matches TRBD2 (5 bases). This CDR3 contains 13 residues. Germline V gene lookup returns CDR1 SEHNR and CDR2 FQNEAQ (reference sequence). V was clipped by 3 bases and J by 6 bases, with 10 bases between them. The CDR3 protein is CASSLGAWDTQYF. For the CDR3, the DNA is TGTGCCAGCAGCTTGGGAGCATGGGATACGCAGTATTTT.